These 16 T cell receptor beta chains came from one sample sequenced in a study of blood T cell repertoires in COVID-19. The data were produced by immunoSEQ multiplex PCR, yet TCRdb's version contains in-frame clones alone and is incomplete. The table records 40,000 to 50,000 clones, around 87% of them present only once. Material: peripheral blood. The receptors stem from a man aged 30 to 45 with active or convalescent COVID-19.

J is TRBJ2-7 and V is TRBV6-5; D not resolved. Per the germline V gene, CDR1 is MNHEY and CDR2 is SVGAGI. The V and J ends lost 0 bases and 0 bases respectively, with 9 bases between them. The CDR3 extends over 15 amino acids. CDR3 residues: CASSYSRTSSYEQYF. DNA for the CDR3: TGTGCCAGCAGTTACTCTAGAACGAGCTCCTACGAGCAGTACTTC.

This sequence joins TRBV27 and TRBJ1-4; weak D call: TRBD1 (6 bases). Germline V gene sequence: CDR1 MNHEY, CDR2 SMNVEV (reference sequence). This CDR3 has 14 residues. Trimming shortened V by 5 bases and J by 6 bases, and 13 bases separated the two germline ends. This CDR3 is CASSLGAGDEKLFF. CDR3 sequence (DNA): TGTGCCAGCAGTCTGGGGGCAGGAGATGAAAAACTGTTTTTT.

The chain couples TRBV28 to TRBJ2-7; 8 nucleotides agree with TRBD2. Germline lookup yields CDR1 MDHEN and CDR2 SYDVKM. The CDR3 is 14 residues long. Losses at the gene ends were 6 bases for V and 5 bases for J; bases not matched to a gene: 9. CDR3 bases: TGTGCCAGCAGCCCTGGGCAGCGGGGGAACGAGCAGTACGTC. It specifies CASSPGQRGNEQYV.

This rearrangement joins TRBV12-3 or TRBV12-4 to TRBJ2-7; weak D call: TRBD1 (6 bases). V shed 5 bases and J shed 9 bases, with 14 bases lying between them. The CDR3 has 12 amino acids. The CDR3 DNA reads as TGTGCCAGCAGTCGGGACAAACGGGGGCAGTACTTC. Protein: CASSRDKRGQYF.

The V and J genes are TRBV6-5 and TRBJ1-6; 8 nucleotides match TRBD1. The CDR3 has 15 amino acids. Germline CDR1 reads MNHEY; CDR2 reads SVGAGI. The V gene end was trimmed by 7 bases and the J gene end by 6 bases; junction bases not matched to a gene: 8. CDR3 residues: CASNAQGAGNSPLHF. In DNA, the CDR3 is TGTGCCAGCAATGCCCAGGGGGCGGGTAATTCACCCCTCCACTTT.

This rearrangement joins TRBV11-2 to TRBJ1-1, with 7 bases fitting TRBD1. Unmatched junction bases numbered 4, after V lost 5 bases and J lost 7 bases. The CDR3 is 12 residues long. Germline V lookup: CDR1 SGHAT, CDR2 FQNNGV. CDR3 residues: CASSHWDSEAFF. As DNA, the CDR3 is TGTGCCAGCAGCCATTGGGACAGTGAAGCTTTCTTT.

V gene TRBV29-1 combines with J gene TRBJ2-1; 7 bases line up with TRBD1. Germline CDR1 and CDR2: SQVTM and ANQGSEA. The CDR3 covers 15 residues. The V and J ends lost 7 bases and 0 bases, in that order; junction bases with no gene match: 9. The chain's CDR3 is CSGRPGQSSYNEQFF. The DNA for the CDR3 is TGCAGCGGTCGACCGGGACAGAGCTCCTACAATGAGCAGTTCTTC.

V is TRBV19 and J is TRBJ1-1; TRBD1 aligns across 7 bases. The CDR3 extends over 12 amino acids. Germline CDR1 is LNHDA and CDR2 is SQIVND (reference sequence). J lost 3 bases, V lost 10 bases, and 5 bases had no gene match. CDR3 protein: CATGRGYTEAFF. In DNA form, the CDR3 reads TGTGCCACGGGCAGGGGGTACACTGAAGCTTTCTTT.

This chain uses TRBV5-4 with TRBJ1-2; D is undetermined. V lost 0 bases and J 3 bases, leaving 6 bases between the germline ends. The CDR3 loop spans 13 amino acids. Germline CDR1 and CDR2: SGHNT and YYREEE (reference sequence). CDR3 sequence reads: CASSLVEDYGYTF. CDR3 coding DNA: TGTGCCAGCAGCTTGGTGGAGGACTATGGCTACACCTTC.

The chain is built from TRBV6-1 and TRBJ2-7; 10 bases agree with TRBD1. The CDR3 totals 15 residues. Germline loops: CDR1 MNHNS, CDR2 SASEGT. Trimming at V came to 4 bases and at J to 5 bases, leaving 8 bases not matched to a gene. The CDR3 nucleotides read TGTGCCAGCAGTGCAGCCCGGGACAGGGGCCACGAGCAGTACTTC. Its protein is CASSAARDRGHEQYF.

The J gene is TRBJ2-7, the V gene TRBV27, with 8 bases fitting TRBD1. V dropped 6 bases and J dropped 7; count of bases not matched to a gene: 17. The CDR3 runs to 16 residues. The germline V gene encodes CDR1 MNHEY and CDR2 SMNVEV (reference sequence). The CDR3 sequence is CASSSRWTGSGFEQYF. CDR3 bases: TGTGCCAGCAGCTCCCGCTGGACAGGGTCAGGGTTTGAGCAGTACTTC.

This clone was detected once. The chain uses TRBV7-2 and TRBJ1-5; no clear D. Per the germline V gene, CDR1 is SGHTA and CDR2 is FQGNSA. The V end was cut by 0 bases, the J end by 7 bases, with 10 bases between. The CDR3 has 14 amino acids. CDR3 amino acids: CASSLASSSQPQHF. In nucleotides, the CDR3 is TGTGCCAGCAGCTTAGCGAGTAGCAGCCAGCCCCAGCATTTT.

This chain connects TRBV18 to TRBJ2-7, with D perhaps matching TRBD1 (7 bases). The CDR3 contains 14 residues. V shed 2 bases and J shed 6 bases, with 14 bases lying between them. CDR1 is KGHSH and CDR2 is LQKENI in the germline V gene. The CDR3 reads CASSPVEGASEQYV. The CDR3 bases are TGTGCCAGCTCACCAGTGGAGGGGGCCTCCGAGCAGTACGTC.

This sequence joins TRBV7-9 and TRBJ1-2, with 8 nucleotides matching TRBD1. Germline V gene sequence: CDR1 SEHNR, CDR2 FQNEAQ (reference sequence). The V and J ends lost 7 bases and 7 bases, in that order; junction bases with no gene match: 17. The CDR3 is 16 amino acids. The CDR3 nucleotides read TGTGCCAGCACCGCCGGACAGGGCCCTCTACGGGGTGGCTACACCTTC. It specifies CASTAGQGPLRGGYTF.

This CDR3 is CASSLKPRTGRDRGYTF. CDR3 in DNA: TGTGCCAGCAGTTTAAAGCCCCGGACAGGGAGGGATCGGGGCTACACCTTC. The chain links TRBV28 to TRBJ1-2, with 8 bases aligning to TRBD1. This CDR3 has 17 amino acids. The germline gives CDR1 MDHEN, CDR2 SYDVKM. J was trimmed by 8 bases and V by 2 bases; bases with no gene match: 16.

The chain carries TRBV2 and TRBJ1-5, with 9 bases fitting TRBD1. V gave up 6 bases and J gave up 5 bases; unmatched junction bases: 5. CDR3 length: 14 residues. CDR1 and CDR2 (germline): SNHLY, FYNNEI. This chain's CDR3 is CASRPGQGYQPQHF. The CDR3 DNA reads as TGTGCCAGCAGGCCGGGACAGGGATATCAGCCCCAGCATTTT.